This T cell receptor (beta chain) came from a study of beta chain features in type 1 diabetes. Notes on the study in general: The VDJ junctions of type 1 diabetes patients carried fewer insertions and more deletions. Any HLA-type effect on TCRB rearrangement remained unresolved here.

This clone has only a few counts. Antigen unknown. This CDR3 has 15 residues. Per the germline V gene, CDR1 is KGHSH and CDR2 is LQKENI. V was clipped by 4 bases and J by 3 bases, with 15 bases between them. Isolated RNA was reverse transcribed in full, so expressed TCRB transcripts were sequenced. The protocol was immunoSEQ multiplex PCR, while the TCRdb copy is restricted to in-frame clones and leaves out a portion. The repertoire holds approximately 160,000 clones, with roughly 9.1% as singletons. This sequence originates from a woman under 30 in good health. V gene TRBV18 combines with J gene TRBJ1-2; D remains ambiguous. The specimen was central memory CD4+ T cells from blood. CDR3 residues: CASSLRREADYGYTF. CDR3 bases: TGTGCCAGCTCACTCAGGAGGGAGGCAGACTATGGCTACACCTTC.